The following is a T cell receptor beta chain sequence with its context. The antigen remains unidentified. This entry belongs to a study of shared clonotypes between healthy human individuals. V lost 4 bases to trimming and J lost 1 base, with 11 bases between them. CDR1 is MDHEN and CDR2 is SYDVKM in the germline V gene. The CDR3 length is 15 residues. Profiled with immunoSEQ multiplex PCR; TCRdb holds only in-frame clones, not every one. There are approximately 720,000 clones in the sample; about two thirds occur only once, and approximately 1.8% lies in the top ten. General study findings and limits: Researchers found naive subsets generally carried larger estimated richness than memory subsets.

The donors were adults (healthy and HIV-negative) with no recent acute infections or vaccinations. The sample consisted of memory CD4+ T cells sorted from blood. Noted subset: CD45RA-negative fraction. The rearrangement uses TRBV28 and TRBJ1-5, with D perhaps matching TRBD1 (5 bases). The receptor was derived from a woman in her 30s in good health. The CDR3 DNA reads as TGTGCCAGCAGTTCTGGGGGGGAGAGCAATCAGCCCCAGCATTTT. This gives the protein CASSSGGESNQPQHF.